This T cell receptor (beta chain) is drawn from a study of T cell changes during pregnancy in multiple sclerosis. This CDR3 region has 13 residues. The germline gives CDR1 SGHAT, CDR2 FQNNGV. The V and J ends lost 5 bases and 9 bases respectively, with 17 bases between them. The repertoire was sequenced with immunoSEQ multiplex PCR; TCRdb's copy has only in-frame clones and lacks some. The sample yields tens of thousands of clones, about 85% seen once. The sequence was obtained from a female donor with multiple sclerosis, enrolled in a pregnancy study. The input for sequencing was CD8+ T cells from peripheral blood mononuclear cells, taken before pregnancy. The rearrangement joins TRBV11-2 to TRBJ2-7, with D perhaps TRBD1 or TRBD2 (6 bases each). The CDR3 nucleotides read TGTGCCAGCAGCCTAGGGACAAGGGAGGTGCAGTACTTC. Amino acids: CASSLGTREVQYF.